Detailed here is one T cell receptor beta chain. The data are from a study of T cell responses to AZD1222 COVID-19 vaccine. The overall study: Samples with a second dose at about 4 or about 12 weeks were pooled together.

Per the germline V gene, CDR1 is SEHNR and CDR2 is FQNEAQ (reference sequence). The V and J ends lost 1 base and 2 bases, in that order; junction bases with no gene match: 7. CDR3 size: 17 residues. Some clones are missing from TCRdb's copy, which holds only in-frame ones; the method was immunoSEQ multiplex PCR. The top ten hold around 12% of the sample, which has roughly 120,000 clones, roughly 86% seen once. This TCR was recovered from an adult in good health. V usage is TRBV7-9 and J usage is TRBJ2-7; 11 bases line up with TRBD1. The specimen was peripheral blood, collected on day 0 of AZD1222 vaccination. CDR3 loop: CASSLGEWGQGAYEQYF. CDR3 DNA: TGTGCCAGCAGCTTAGGAGAGTGGGGACAGGGGGCCTACGAGCAGTACTTC.